This is a list of T cell receptor beta chains from one sample in a study of OX40 agonist ivuxolimab in advanced cancers. Profiling relied on immunoSEQ multiplex PCR, and the TCRdb table lists in-frame clones only, not all of them. This table has about 51,000 clones, 65% to 85% appearing once. The specimen comprised CD4+ or CD8+ T cells sorted from blood, sampled in a trial of the OX40 agonist ivuxolimab. The receptor set was obtained from an adult with an advanced solid tumor such as melanoma, head and neck, liver or kidney cancer. CDR3s include the opening cysteine and the closing phenylalanine or tryptophan. A D gene is named only where the DNA matches it firmly. Some rows mark clone size as missing; the rest say once, few, many or name a class of expanded clone.

clone_size,d_call,v_call,j_call,cdr3_aa,cdr3_nt
-,TRBD1,TRBV19,TRBJ1-1,CASSGGQVKWDTEAFF,TGTGCCAGTAGTGGGGGACAGGTAAAGTGGGACACTGAAGCTTTCTTT
few,TRBD2,TRBV7-3,TRBJ2-2,CASSLMAGVNTGELFF,TGTGCCAGCAGCTTAATGGCGGGGGTCAACACCGGGGAGCTGTTTTTT
-,-,TRBV6-5,TRBJ1-3,CATWEPGNTIYF,TGTGCAACCTGGGAACCTGGAAACACCATATATTTT
-,-,TRBV11-3,TRBJ2-7,CASSLASGQGAYEQYF,TGTGCCAGCAGCTTAGCTTCGGGGCAGGGCGCCTACGAGCAGTACTTC
once,-,TRBV18,TRBJ2-7,CASSRTDEQYF,TGTGCCAGCTCAAGGACAGACGAGCAGTACTTC
-,TRBD1,TRBV7-3,TRBJ2-5,CASSAGTGGETQYF,TGTGCCAGCAGCGCCGGGACAGGGGGCGAGACCCAGTACTTC
-,-,TRBV7-6,TRBJ1-1,CASSLEGEYTEAFF,TGTGCCAGCAGCTTGGAGGGGGAGTACACTGAAGCTTTCTTT
-,-,TRBV7-3,TRBJ2-1,CASSPAGRAAVPEQFF,TGTGCCAGCAGCCCCGCCGGCCGGGCCGCTGTTCCTGAGCAGTTCTTC
-,-,TRBV7-3,TRBJ2-3,CASSLGLSGDTQYF,TGTGCCAGCAGCTTAGGCCTGTCCGGAGATACGCAGTATTTT
-,-,TRBV27,TRBJ1-1,CASSFLRGEAFF,TGTGCCAGCAGTTTCTTGCGCGGTGAAGCTTTCTTT
-,-,TRBV19,TRBJ1-5,CASSTQGYNQPQHF,TGTGCCAGTAGTACTCAGGGGTACAATCAGCCCCAGCATTTT
-,-,TRBV18,TRBJ1-2,CASSPLPGPRDYGYTF,TGTGCCAGCTCACCCCTACCGGGACCTAGGGACTATGGCTACACCTTC
once,-,TRBV7-8,TRBJ2-3,CASSLWLAWGPATQYF,TGTGCCAGCAGCTTATGGTTAGCTTGGGGTCCAGCTACGCAGTATTTT
-,-,TRBV5-1,TRBJ1-1,CASSTQPGSTEAFF,TGCGCCAGCAGCACCCAACCGGGGAGCACTGAAGCTTTCTTT
-,-,TRBV7-9,TRBJ2-2,CASTSPGGEDTGELFF,TGTGCCAGCACCTCGCCGGGGGGCGAAGACACCGGGGAGCTGTTTTTT
-,-,TRBV5-1,TRBJ2-7,CASSRPPGDEQYF,TGCGCCAGCAGCCGACCCCCAGGGGACGAGCAGTACTTC
-,-,TRBV7-3,TRBJ2-2,CASSPPAITNTGELFF,TGTGCCAGCAGCCCCCCAGCCATCACGAACACCGGGGAGCTGTTTTTT
-,-,TRBV7-3,TRBJ2-2,CASSPGLTGELFF,TGTGCCAGCAGCCCCGGATTAACCGGGGAGCTGTTTTTT
-,TRBD1,TRBV10-3,TRBJ2-6,CAIRQGAAPSGANVLTF,TGTGCCATCAGACAGGGGGCGGCCCCCTCTGGGGCCAACGTCCTGACTTTC
-,TRBD1,TRBV11-2,TRBJ2-1,CASSLDGQGNNEQFF,TGTGCCAGCAGCTTAGATGGACAGGGTAACAATGAGCAGTTCTTC